The source of this T cell receptor (beta chain) is a study of T cell responses to AZD1222 COVID-19 vaccine. The ends lost 5 bases at V and 2 bases at J; junction bases unmatched: 4. The length of the CDR3 is 14 residues. CDR1 is KGHDR, CDR2 SFDVKD, per germline. Points on this clone: Its target is not known.

General study results and limits: It should be noted that donors were predominantly white British and more often female, and clonal diversity was possibly underestimated.

Some clones are missing from TCRdb's copy, which holds only in-frame ones; the method was immunoSEQ multiplex PCR. The data hold some 150,000 clones, with about 93% observed a single time. The sequencing used peripheral blood, collected on day 0 of AZD1222 vaccination. This TCR came from an adult in good health. The chain couples TRBV24-1 to TRBJ2-7, with 8 positions matching TRBD1. CDR3 DNA sequence: TGTGCCACCAGTGTCCCGACAGGGGCCTACGAGCAGTACTTC. It is translated as CATSVPTGAYEQYF.